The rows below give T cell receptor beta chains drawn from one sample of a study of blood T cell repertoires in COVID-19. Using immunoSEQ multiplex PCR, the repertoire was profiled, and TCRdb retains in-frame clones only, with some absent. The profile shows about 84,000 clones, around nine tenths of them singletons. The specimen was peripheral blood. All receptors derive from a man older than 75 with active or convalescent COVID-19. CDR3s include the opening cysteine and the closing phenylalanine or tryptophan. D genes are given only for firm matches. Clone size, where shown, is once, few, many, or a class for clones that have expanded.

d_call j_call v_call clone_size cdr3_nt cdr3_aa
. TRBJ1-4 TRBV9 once TGTGCCAGCAGCGTGAGGGGGATGGATGAAAAACTGTTTTTT CASSVRGMDEKLFF
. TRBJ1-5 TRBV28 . TGTGCCAGCAGTCGAACACAGGGTCCGCAGCCCCAGCATTTT CASSRTQGPQPQHF
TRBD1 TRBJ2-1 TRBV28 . TGTGCCAGCAGAGCGGGACAGGGTCCCTACAATGAGCAGTTCTTC CASRAGQGPYNEQFF
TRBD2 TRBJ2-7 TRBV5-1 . TGCGCCAGCAGCTTGGGGGGTAGCGGGAGTTACGAGCAGTACTTC CASSLGGSGSYEQYF
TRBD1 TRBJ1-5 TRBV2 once TGTGCCAGCACCCAAGAGGGGGCCAATCAGCCCCAGCATTTT CASTQEGANQPQHF
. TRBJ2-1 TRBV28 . TGTGCCAGCAGTTTTACCCAGGACTACTACAATGAGCAGTTCTTC CASSFTQDYYNEQFF
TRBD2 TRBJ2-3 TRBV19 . TGTGCCAGTATGGGACTAGCGGGGAGCACAGATACGCAGTATTTT CASMGLAGSTDTQYF
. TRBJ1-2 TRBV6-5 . TGTGCCAGCAGTTTGGGCCCCGCTAACTATGGCTACACCTTC CASSLGPANYGYTF
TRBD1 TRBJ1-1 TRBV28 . TGTGCCAGCAGTTCTTTACAGGGGGAGATGAACACTGAAGCTTTCTTT CASSSLQGEMNTEAFF
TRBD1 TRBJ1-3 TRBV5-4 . TGTGCCAGCAGCACTGGGACAGGGGGGGCTGGAAACACCATATATTTT CASSTGTGGAGNTIYF
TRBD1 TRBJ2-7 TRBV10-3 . TGTGCCATCAGTGAAGCTATGGGACAGGCCTCCTACGAGCAGTACTTC CAISEAMGQASYEQYF
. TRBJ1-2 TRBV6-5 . TGTGCCAGCAGTTACTCCTCTGTGGGGGCCAACTATGGCTACACCTTC CASSYSSVGANYGYTF
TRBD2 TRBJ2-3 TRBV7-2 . TGTGCCAGCAGCCGGGGGGCTAGCGGGACTGGAGATACGCAGTATTTT CASSRGASGTGDTQYF
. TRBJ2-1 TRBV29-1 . TGCAGCGTTGACAGGGTTCACGAGCAGTTCTTC CSVDRVHEQFF
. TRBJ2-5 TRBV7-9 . TGTGCCAGTTCCAGGGAAGTAGAGACCCAGTACTTC CASSREVETQYF
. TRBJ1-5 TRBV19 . TGTGCCAGTAGTATAGGAGGTGAGAATCAGCCCCAGCATTTT CASSIGGENQPQHF
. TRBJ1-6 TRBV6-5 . TGTGCCAGCAGTTACTCGGAAGACAGCTATAATTCACCCCTCCACTTT CASSYSEDSYNSPLHF
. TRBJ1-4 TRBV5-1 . TGCGCCAGCAGCAAAACAGGAAATGAAAAACTGTTTTTT CASSKTGNEKLFF
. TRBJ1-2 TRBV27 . TGTGCCAGCAGTTTCACCGCAGGTGCCTATGGCTACACCTTC CASSFTAGAYGYTF
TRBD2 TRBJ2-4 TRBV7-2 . TGTGCCAGCAGCCCGACTAGCGGGCGGGAACTAGCCAAAAACATTCAGTACTTC CASSPTSGRELAKNIQYF
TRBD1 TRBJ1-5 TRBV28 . TGTGCCAGCAGTGGGACAGCCCATAATCAGCCCCAGCATTTT CASSGTAHNQPQHF
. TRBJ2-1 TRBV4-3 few TGCGCCAGCAGCCAAGAGTGGGGCATCAACAATGAGCAGTTCTTC CASSQEWGINNEQFF
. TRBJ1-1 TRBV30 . TGTGCCTGGAGTGTCCGCAGGGGTGAAAACACTGAAGCTTTCTTT CAWSVRRGENTEAFF
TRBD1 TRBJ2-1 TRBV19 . TGTGCCAGTACCTTCTCACAACAGGGGAACTACAATGAGCAGTTCTTC CASTFSQQGNYNEQFF
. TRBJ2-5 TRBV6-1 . TGTGCCAGCAGTGAGGCGGGGAGTTTGGGGACCCAGTACTTC CASSEAGSLGTQYF
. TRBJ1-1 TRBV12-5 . TGTGCTAGTGGTTTGCCCTGGATCGACGACAGAGACTCTTGGCCCACTGAAGCTTTCTTT CASGLPWIDDRDSWPTEAFF
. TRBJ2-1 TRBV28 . TGTGCCAGCAGTCCCCCCCAGGGGATTAGCTCCTACAATGAGCAGTTCTTC CASSPPQGISSYNEQFF
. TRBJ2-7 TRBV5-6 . TGTGCCAGCAGCTTGGTTGCGGGGCCGCCCTACGAGCAGTACTTC CASSLVAGPPYEQYF
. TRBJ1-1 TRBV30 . TGTGCCTGGAGTGACAATAGGGGCACTGAAGCTTTCTTT CAWSDNRGTEAFF
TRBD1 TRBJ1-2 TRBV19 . TGTGCCAGTAGTTCAGGGGGTGATGGCTACACCTTC CASSSGGDGYTF
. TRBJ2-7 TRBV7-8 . TGTGCCAGCAGCTTCGGAGGGGGCAGGTTGGCCTACGAGCAGTACTTC CASSFGGGRLAYEQYF
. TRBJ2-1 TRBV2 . TGTGCCAGCAGAACGGACTGGAGCTCCTACAATGAGCAGTTCTTC CASRTDWSSYNEQFF
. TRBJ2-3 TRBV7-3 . TGTGCCAGCAGCTTATCGGGCACAGATACGCAGTATTTT CASSLSGTDTQYF
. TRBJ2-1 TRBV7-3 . TGTGCCAGCAGCTTATCCCCTAGCTTGTCCTACAATGAGCAGTTCTTC CASSLSPSLSYNEQFF
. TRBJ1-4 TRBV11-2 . TGTGCCACCTCCCGGGGAACTAATGAAAAACTGTTTTTT CATSRGTNEKLFF
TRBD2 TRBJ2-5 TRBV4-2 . TGTGCCAGCAGCCGCGGACTAGCGGGAGGGAGGGGTGAGACCCAGTACTTC CASSRGLAGGRGETQYF
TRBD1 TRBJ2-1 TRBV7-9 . TGTGCCAGCAGCTTAGGGGGACAGGGTGAGCAGTTCTTC CASSLGGQGEQFF
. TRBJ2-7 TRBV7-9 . TGTGCCAGCAGCCCAGAGGTCGAGCAGTACTTC CASSPEVEQYF
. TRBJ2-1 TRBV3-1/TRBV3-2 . TGTGCCAGCAGCCTAGCGTTGAATGAGCAGTTCTTC CASSLALNEQFF
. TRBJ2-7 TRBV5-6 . TGTGCCAGCAGCCTGAAAGGAGCCGCGAGCTCCTACGAGCAGTACTTC CASSLKGAASSYEQYF
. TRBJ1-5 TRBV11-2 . TGTGCCAGCAGCTCTACTTATGGGCAGCCTCACAATCAGCCCCAGCATTTT CASSSTYGQPHNQPQHF
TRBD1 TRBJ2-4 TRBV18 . TGTGCCAGCTCACCAGACAGGGTCAAAAACATTCAGTACTTC CASSPDRVKNIQYF
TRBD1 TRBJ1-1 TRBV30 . TGTGCCTGGAGGATAACAGGGGGTAACACTGAAGCTTTCTTT CAWRITGGNTEAFF
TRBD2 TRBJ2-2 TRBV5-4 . TGTGCCAGCAGCTTACCTAGCGGGAGGGCCGGTAGCGGGGAGCTGTTTTTT CASSLPSGRAGSGELFF
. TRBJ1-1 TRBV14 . TGTGCCAGCAGCCAAACAGGGAATGTGAACACTGAAGCTTTCTTT CASSQTGNVNTEAFF
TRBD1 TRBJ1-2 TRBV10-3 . TGTGCCATCAGTGAGTCCCGGGACAGGGAGGGCTACACCTTC CAISESRDREGYTF
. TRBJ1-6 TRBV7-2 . TGTGCCAGCACAGGGGCGCGAGGAATCACGTCGCCCCTCCACTTT CASTGARGITSPLHF
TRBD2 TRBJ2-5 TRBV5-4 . TGTGCCAGCAGCTTCCCTAGCGGGAGAGGAGGGCAAGAGACCCAGTACTTC CASSFPSGRGGQETQYF
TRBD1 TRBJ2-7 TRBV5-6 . TGTGCCAGCAGCTTGGATGGCAGGGGGCGTGCCTACGAGCAGTACTTC CASSLDGRGRAYEQYF
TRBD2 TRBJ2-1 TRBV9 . TGTGCCAGCAGCGTAGAAGGGACTAGTGTCGATGAGCAGTTCTTC CASSVEGTSVDEQFF
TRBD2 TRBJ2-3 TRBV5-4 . TGTGCCACCCGCGTTCGGGGGGGCGGCACAGATACGCAGTATTTT CATRVRGGGTDTQYF
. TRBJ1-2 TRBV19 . TGTGCCAGTAGGAAGGCCCTAGCTAACTATGGCTACACCTTC CASRKALANYGYTF
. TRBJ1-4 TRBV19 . TGTGCCAGTTGCCCAGGGTTTAATGAAAAACTGTTTTTT CASCPGFNEKLFF
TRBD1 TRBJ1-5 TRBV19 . TGTGCCAGTAGAAGACAGGGACCCAATCAGCCCCAGCATTTT CASRRQGPNQPQHF
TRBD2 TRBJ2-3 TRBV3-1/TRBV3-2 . TGTGCCAGCAGGGGGCTGGCTAGCGGACCCCGTACGCAGTATTTT CASRGLASGPRTQYF